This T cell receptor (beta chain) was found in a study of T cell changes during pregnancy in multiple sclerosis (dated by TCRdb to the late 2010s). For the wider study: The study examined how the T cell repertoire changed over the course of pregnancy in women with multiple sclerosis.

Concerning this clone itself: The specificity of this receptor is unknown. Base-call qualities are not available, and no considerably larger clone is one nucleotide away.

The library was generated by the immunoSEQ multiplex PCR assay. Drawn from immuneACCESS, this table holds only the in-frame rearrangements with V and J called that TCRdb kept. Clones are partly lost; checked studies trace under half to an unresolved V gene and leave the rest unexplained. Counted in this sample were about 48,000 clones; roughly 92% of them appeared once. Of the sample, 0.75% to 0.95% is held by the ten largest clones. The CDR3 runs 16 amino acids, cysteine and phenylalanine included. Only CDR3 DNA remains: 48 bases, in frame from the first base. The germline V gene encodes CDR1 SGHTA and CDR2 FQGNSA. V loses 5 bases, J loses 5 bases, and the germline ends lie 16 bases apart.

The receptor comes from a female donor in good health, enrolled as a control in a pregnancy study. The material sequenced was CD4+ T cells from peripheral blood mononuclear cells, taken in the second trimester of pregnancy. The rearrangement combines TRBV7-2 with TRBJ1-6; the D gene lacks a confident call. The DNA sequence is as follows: TGTGCCAGCAGCCCAGCTGGGAGAGCAAATAATTCACCCCTCCACTTT. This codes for CASSPAGRANNSPLHF.